The 18 T cell receptor beta chains below were found in one sample sequenced in a study of CXCR3-negative and CXCR3-positive naive CD8 T cells. 5' RACE that incorporated UMI labels was used to prepare the TRB cDNA libraries. With the 5' RACE reads reprocessed, TCRdb shows one record per CDR3 protein and no DNA. This sample's table reports 50,000 to 60,000 distinct CDR3 sequences. Material for sequencing was naive CXCR3- CD8+ T cells from blood. Subset given: CD45RO-CCR7+CD27+CD95- naive CD8+ T cells lacking CXCR3 (TNR3-). The receptors derive from a human donor in good health. Some clones in this sample may be carry-over from other donors' samples.

The V call is TRBV2, the J call TRBJ2-1; TCRdb picks TRBD1, but there is no DNA to check that call. Germline lookup yields CDR1 SNHLY and CDR2 FYNNEI. The CDR3 runs 14 residues. The CDR3 reads CASRTGRTNNEQFF.

J is TRBJ2-1 and V is TRBV19. The germline gives CDR1 LNHDA, CDR2 SQIVND (reference sequence). The CDR3 totals 15 residues. CDR3 sequence reads: CASSIGTGSYNEQFF.

The chain carries TRBV7-2 and TRBJ2-7; the TCRdb D gene call, TRBD1, has no DNA to confirm it. CDR3 size: 16 residues. Germline V gene lookup returns CDR1 SGHTA and CDR2 FQGNSA. CDR3 residues: CASSFPGHPLAYEQYF.

The chain recombines TRBV21-1 with TRBJ2-1. TRBV21-1 is assigned pseudogene status. The CDR3 is 14 amino acids. This CDR3 reads CASSKLASSNEQFF.

The chain combines TRBV5-6 with TRBJ1-5. The CDR3 is made up of 15 amino acids. Germline V gene data show CDR1 as SGHDT and CDR2 as YYEEEE. CDR3 sequence reads: CASSLWVQAGQPQHF.

This chain uses TRBV6-2 or TRBV6-3 with TRBJ2-2; no DNA is available, so the TRBD1 call from TCRdb remains unchecked. This CDR3 spans 14 amino acids. CDR1 is MNHEY, CDR2 SVGEGT, per germline. The CDR3 loop is CASSPGQTTGELFF.

The genes are TRBV7-6 and TRBJ2-1. Germline assignment: CDR1 SGHVS and CDR2 FNYEAQ. The CDR3 is 13 amino acids. The CDR3 sequence is CASSDLVLDEQFF.

The chain is built from TRBV27 and TRBJ2-1; TCRdb calls TRBD2, which cannot be checked without DNA. This CDR3 has 14 amino acids. CDR1 is MNHEY and CDR2 is SMNVEV in the germline V gene (reference sequence). The CDR3 loop reads CASSLFPPGNEQFF.

The chain carries TRBV21-1 and TRBJ2-2; with no DNA, the TCRdb D assignment of TRBD2 cannot be verified. TRBV21-1 has pseudogene status. The CDR3 consists of 14 residues. CDR3 sequence reads: CARPKRARTGELFF.

The rearrangement uses TRBV7-8 and TRBJ2-7. From germline, CDR1 is SGHVS and CDR2 FQNEAQ. This CDR3 comprises 14 residues. The CDR3 loop is CASSRPTVNYEQYF.

The rearrangement joins TRBV29-1 to TRBJ2-5; TCRdb gives TRBD2 as the D gene, but with no DNA this cannot be confirmed. CDR1 SQVTM and CDR2 ANQGSEA come from the germline V gene. The CDR3 is 13 residues long. CDR3 sequence reads: CSVASYNQETQYF.

V gene TRBV4-1 combines with J gene TRBJ2-7; TCRdb indicates TRBD2, and absent DNA this call remains unverified. Germline V gene sequence: CDR1 MGHRA, CDR2 YSYEKL. CDR3 length equals 16 residues. The CDR3 spells CASSQDLGLAGYEQYF.

This chain joins TRBV20-1 and TRBJ2-1. Germline loops: CDR1 DFQATT, CDR2 SNEGSKA (reference sequence). CDR3 size: 13 residues. CDR3: CSARVASYNEQFF.

This chain connects TRBV4-3 to TRBJ1-1; the D call of TRBD1 rests on TCRdb alone, since no DNA is present to check it. CDR3 length equals 15 residues. The V gene's germline CDR1 is LGHNA and CDR2 YSLEER. The chain's CDR3 is CASSQDAGSNFLAFF.

The genes are TRBV7-6 and TRBJ2-5; the D gene TCRdb calls, TRBD1, cannot be checked with no DNA. In germline, CDR1 is SGHVS, CDR2 FNYEAQ. This CDR3 spans 17 amino acids. CDR3 region: CASRDRKARSYMETQYF.

This chain links TRBV7-7 with TRBJ2-7. Germline CDR1 SSHAT, CDR2 FNYEAQ (reference sequence). The CDR3 is 13 amino acids. The CDR3 loop reads CASSPSLSYEQYF.

The V and J genes are TRBV7-9 and TRBJ1-2. Germline V CDR1 and CDR2: SEHNR, FQNEAQ (reference sequence). This CDR3 is built from 17 residues. CDR3 protein: CASSLAKDRLSNYGYTF.

The chain carries TRBV28 and TRBJ1-2. CDR1 and CDR2 from the germline V gene are MDHEN and SYDVKM. The CDR3 totals 11 residues. The CDR3 protein is CARTRSAGYTF.